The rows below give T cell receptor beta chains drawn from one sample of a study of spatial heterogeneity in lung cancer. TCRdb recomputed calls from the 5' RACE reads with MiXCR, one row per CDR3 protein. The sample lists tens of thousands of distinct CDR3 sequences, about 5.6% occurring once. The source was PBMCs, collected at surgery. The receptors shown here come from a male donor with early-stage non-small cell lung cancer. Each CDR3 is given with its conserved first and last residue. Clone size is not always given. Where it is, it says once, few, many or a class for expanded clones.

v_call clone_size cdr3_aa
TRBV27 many CASSRGATPSRGYTF
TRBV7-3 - CASSLQGSGELFF
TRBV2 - CASSGQSGDEQFF
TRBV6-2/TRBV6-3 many CASSSGDRATGANVLTF
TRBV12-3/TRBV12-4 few CASRETTHEAFF
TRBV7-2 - CASSPTSGRTYEQYF
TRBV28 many CASSSTTGDVGSPLHF
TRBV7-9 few CASSRKPGLGFDEQFF
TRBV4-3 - CASSQDPGLATNEKLFF
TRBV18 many CASSERRSSTGANVLTF
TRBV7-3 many CASSLQGSFTDTQYF
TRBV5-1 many CASTDRGRQETQYF
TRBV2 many CASRPLQGRSYNEQFF
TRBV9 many CASSVANGMNEKLFF
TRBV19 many CASSPLQGRYEQYF
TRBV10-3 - CAITVGAPSYNEQFF
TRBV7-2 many CASSPTGGGSIKNIQYF
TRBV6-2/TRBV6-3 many CASSHRQGISGYTF
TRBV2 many CASFLTGVNEKLFF
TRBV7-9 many CASSLAGDEQYF
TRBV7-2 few CASSLAWGDEQYF
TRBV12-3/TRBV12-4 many CASGRKPGGPYEQYF
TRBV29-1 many CSAMDRQAKNIQYF
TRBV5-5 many CASSLLGPPSDTQYF
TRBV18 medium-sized CASSSLALGSGEQFF
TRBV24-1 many CATSDSEFSGANVLTF
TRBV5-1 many CASSPQGERTQYF
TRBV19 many CASSIPPTATNEKLFF
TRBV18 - CASSSKGPLDNEQFF
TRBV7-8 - CASSLDLAGRLSYEQYF
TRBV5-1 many CASSWAIDAGDTQYF
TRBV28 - CASSLFSGFEKLFF
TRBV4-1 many CASSQWTGVGQPQHF
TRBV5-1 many CASSAAGTLVSPLHF
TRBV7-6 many CASSRGTSNEQFF
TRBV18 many CASSTSGTPYEQYF
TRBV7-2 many CASTPSPWDEQFF
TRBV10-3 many CAISEPGHVDPYGYTF
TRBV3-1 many CASSRDKTEAFF
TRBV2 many CASTEGYNQPQHF
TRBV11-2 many CASSLGQAWVGEQFF
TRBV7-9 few CASSLASGGMKTQYF
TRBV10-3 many CAISERETQYF
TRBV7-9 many CASSTTGTGYNEQYF
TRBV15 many CATSRDPTDTQYF
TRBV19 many CATKGQGNNYGYTF
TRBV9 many CASSVSGRTSYNEQFF
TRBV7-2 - CASSLSRREAFF